The subject of this entry is one TCR beta chain. Its antigen remains unknown. The repertoire was sequenced with immunoSEQ multiplex PCR; TCRdb's copy has only in-frame clones and lacks some. The sample records 90,000 to 100,000 clones, 89% being singletons. V dropped 4 bases and J dropped 1; count of bases not matched to a gene: 3. The CDR3 extends over 14 amino acids. CDR1 SQVTM and CDR2 ANQGSEA come from the germline V gene. This entry comes from a study of PD-1 blockade in classical Hodgkin lymphoma. The wider study: With a 2-week interval, patients received intravenous nivolumab at 3 mg/kg. Study-level results: Reports indicated that newly diagnosed patients had lower baseline TCR diversity than healthy donors did. Complete responders had baseline diversity similar to newly diagnosed patients. Why repertoires differed is undefined; disease activity or prior therapy possibly contributed.

Every patient had relapsed following autologous stem cell transplantation, and cohorts differed in brentuximab vedotin exposure. The chain links TRBV29-1 to TRBJ2-2; 7 nucleotides align to TRBD1. Sequencing was performed on peripheral blood mononuclear cells (PBMCs), taken before the second cycle of nivolumab. This TCR came from a human donor with classical Hodgkin lymphoma. CDR3 region: CSVVAGGNTGELFF. CDR3 DNA sequence: TGCAGCGTTGTTGCAGGGGGGAACACCGGGGAGCTGTTTTTT.